This T cell receptor (beta chain) was captured in a study of cytomegalovirus exposure and HLA in healthy donors. Study-level results: Certain indistinguishable V segments, among them TRBV6-2 and TRBV6-3, were excluded.

This CDR3 region has 14 residues. Germline V lookup: CDR1 KGHSH, CDR2 LQKENI. The V gene end was trimmed by 2 bases and the J gene end by 9 bases; junction bases not matched to a gene: 3. PCR used 60 Vbeta primers and 13 Jbeta primers. The data were produced by immunoSEQ multiplex PCR, yet TCRdb's version contains in-frame clones alone and is incomplete. The data hold some 250,000 clones, with 80% to 85% observed a single time. This clone was picked up one time. Its antigen is currently unknown. Sequencing was performed on PBMCs. The gene calls are TRBV18 and TRBJ1-6; 8 bases fit TRBD1. The TCR originated in a woman in her fifties or sixties in good health and CMV-seropositive. Written as DNA, the CDR3 is TGTGCCAGCTCACCAGGGACAGGTCTTTCACCCCTCCACTTT. It is translated as CASSPGTGLSPLHF. The variable domain in full, completed from reference TRBV18 and TRBJ1-6, reads NAGVMQNPRHLVRRRGQEARLRCSPMKGHSHVYWYRQLPEEGLKFMVYLQKENIIDESGMPKERFSAEFPKEGPSILRIQQVVRGDSAAYFCASSPGTGLSPLHFGNGTRLTVT.